Listed here are 29 T cell receptor beta chains from one sample, sequenced in a study of cytomegalovirus exposure and HLA in healthy donors. Primers for the PCR totalled 60 Vbeta and 13 Jbeta. This table comes from immunoSEQ multiplex PCR, and its TCRdb copy is limited to in-frame clones, with some not included. The sample consists of some 150,000 clones, roughly 75% of them appearing once. The material sequenced was PBMCs. These receptors were obtained from a man aged 35 to 55 in good health and CMV-seronegative.

The chain recombines TRBV5-1 with TRBJ2-2; 8 bases line up with TRBD1. The ends lost 2 bases at V and 6 bases at J; junction bases unmatched: 3. The length of the CDR3 is 14 residues. Germline V gene data show CDR1 as SGHRS and CDR2 as YFSETQ. This CDR3 reads CASSLQGVAGELFF. CDR3 in DNA: TGCGCCAGCAGCTTACAGGGGGTCGCCGGGGAGCTGTTTTTT.

The genes are TRBV5-5 and TRBJ2-5, with TRBD2 matching over 7 bases. Germline values: CDR1 SGHKS, CDR2 YYEKEE (reference sequence). The CDR3 consists of 13 residues. The J segment lost 0 bases and the V segment lost 4 bases, leaving 0 bases of the junction unmatched. This CDR3 is CASSLADQETQYF. The CDR3, as DNA: TGTGCCAGCAGCCTAGCGGACCAAGAGACCCAGTACTTC.

Worth noting for this clone: An end of the junction differs from the germline gene, which may be a read error. The rearrangement joins TRBV29-1 to TRBJ2-5; D is uncertain. The V gene's germline CDR1 is SQVTM and CDR2 ANQGSEA. The CDR3 sequence is 11 residues long. Here the CDR3 DNA reads TGCAGCGTTGAAATGGTAGAGAGCCAGTACTTC. Translating it yields CSVEMVESQYF.

The genes are TRBV28 and TRBJ2-5, with D perhaps matching TRBD2 (5 bases). Germline V gives CDR1 MDHEN, CDR2 SYDVKM. The CDR3 is made up of 13 amino acids. Trimming stripped 2 bases from V and 4 bases from J, with 8 bases between. In DNA, the CDR3 is TGTGCCAGCAGTTTACCCCGGGGAGAGACCCAGTACTTC. Its protein product is CASSLPRGETQYF.

The chain couples TRBV7-8 to TRBJ1-2, with TRBD1 as a possible D gene (5 bases). This CDR3 is 15 amino acids long. CDR1 is SGHVS, CDR2 FQNEAQ, per germline. Trimming left V 1 base short and J 2 bases short, with 11 bases between. The CDR3 DNA follows: TGTGCCAGCAGCTTAGACTCTGGGGCCAACTATGGCTACACCTTC. This encodes CASSLDSGANYGYTF.

This clone was picked up a small number of times. The chain joins TRBV10-1 to TRBJ1-3, with 7 bases lining up with TRBD1. The CDR3 totals 16 residues. V was clipped by 6 bases and J by 3 bases; unmatched bases: 11. CDR1 and CDR2 from the germline V gene are WNHNN and SYGVQD (reference sequence). The CDR3 reads CASRGDSNYLGNTIYF. The CDR3 nucleotides are TGCGCCAGCAGGGGGGACAGCAACTACCTTGGAAACACCATATATTTT.

The DNA for the CDR3 is TGTGCCTGGATTACCGGGGGAATGGTCCATAATTCACCCCTCCACTTT. This encodes CAWITGGMVHNSPLHF. The chain links TRBV30 to TRBJ1-6, with D possibly TRBD1 on 5 matching bases. Germline CDR1 reads GTSNPN; CDR2 reads SVGIG (reference sequence). The germline V and J ends were trimmed by 4 bases and 5 bases, with 18 bases remaining between them. The CDR3 is 16 residues long.

J is TRBJ1-2 and V is TRBV5-1, with D unresolved. The germline gives CDR1 SGHRS, CDR2 YFSETQ. Trimming took off 1 base at V and 8 bases at J, with 18 bases between the two ends. This CDR3 is built from 15 residues. The chain's CDR3 is CASSLNDAGREGYTF. Here the CDR3 DNA reads TGCGCCAGCAGCTTGAATGACGCTGGGCGGGAAGGCTACACCTTC.

V is TRBV7-2 and J is TRBJ2-3; D may be TRBD2 (5 bases). This CDR3 spans 14 amino acids. Germline CDR1 reads SGHTA; CDR2 reads FQGNSA. Trimming cost V 0 bases and J 6 bases, with 10 bases left between them. The CDR3: CASSLAGEGDTQYF. The CDR3 bases are TGTGCCAGCAGCTTAGCCGGGGAAGGGGATACGCAGTATTTT.

The genes are TRBV5-4 and TRBJ1-3; no clear D. The CDR3 contains 13 residues. The V end lost 4 bases, the J end lost 2 bases, and 7 bases lay between the germline ends. The germline V gene has CDR1 SGHNT and CDR2 YYREEE (reference sequence). CDR3 nucleotide sequence: TGTGCCAGCAGCCAAGGAGCTGGAAACACCATATATTTT. Translation: CASSQGAGNTIYF.

The chain links TRBV2 to TRBJ1-1; 8 bases are a match to TRBD1. The CDR3 extends over 14 amino acids. The junction had 7 bases not matched to a gene; V was cut back by 6 bases and J by 4 bases. Germline values: CDR1 SNHLY, CDR2 FYNNEI. The CDR3 loop reads CASSQQGEITEAFF. In DNA form, the CDR3 reads TGTGCCAGCAGCCAACAGGGGGAGATCACTGAAGCTTTCTTT.

The chain recombines TRBV4-3 with TRBJ1-1; D perhaps matches TRBD1 (5 bases). The germline gives CDR1 LGHNA, CDR2 YSLEER. The CDR3 extends over 18 amino acids. Trimming stripped 6 bases from V and 3 bases from J, with 26 bases between. The CDR3 region is CASRSSGSGIGMDTEAFF. CDR3 coding DNA: TGCGCCAGCAGATCGTCCGGGTCAGGGATAGGGATGGACACTGAAGCTTTCTTT.

The CDR3 is CASTPQGLLNTEAFF. In DNA, the CDR3 is TGTGCCAGCACCCCACAGGGTCTCTTGAACACTGAAGCTTTCTTT. The rearrangement joins TRBV6-6 to TRBJ1-1; D possibly corresponds to TRBD1 (6 bases). CDR3 length: 15 residues. V lost 7 bases, J lost 0 bases, and 15 bases lay in between. Germline V CDR1 and CDR2: MNHNY, SVGAGI (reference sequence).

The V gene is TRBV5-1, the J gene TRBJ2-3, with D perhaps TRBD2 (6 bases). The V end was cut by 8 bases, the J end by 2 bases, with 15 bases between. This CDR3 comprises 14 residues. Germline V gives CDR1 SGHRS, CDR2 YFSETQ. This CDR3 is CASRTMGLTDTQYF. The CDR3 region has the DNA TGCGCCAGTAGAACGATGGGACTCACAGATACGCAGTATTTT.

This clone has just a few counts. The chain combines TRBV7-6 with TRBJ1-2, with TRBD1 matching over 8 bases. Germline CDR1 and CDR2: SGHVS and FNYEAQ. Trimming removed 6 bases from V and 6 bases from J; junction bases left unmatched: 3. The CDR3 is 12 amino acids. The DNA of the CDR3 is TGTGCCAGCAGTAAGACAGGGGATGGCTACACCTTC. This codes for CASSKTGDGYTF.

The CDR3 DNA reads TGTGCCAGCAGTTACTCACTAGATGAGCAGTTCTTC. As protein: CASSYSLDEQFF. This chain uses TRBV6-5 with TRBJ2-1, with a tentative D call TRBD2 (5 bases). Per the germline V gene, CDR1 is MNHEY and CDR2 is SVGAGI. The CDR3 covers 12 residues. V lost 0 bases and J 8 bases, leaving 5 bases between the germline ends.

V and J are TRBV28 and TRBJ1-4; 8 nucleotides agree with TRBD1. Germline V CDR1 and CDR2: MDHEN, SYDVKM. V trimming: 1 base; J trimming: 3 bases; junction bases outside the gene matches: 1. CDR3 size: 15 residues. The CDR3 loop is CASSLSGQANEKLFF. CDR3 nucleotides: TGTGCCAGCAGTTTATCGGGACAGGCTAATGAAAAACTGTTTTTT.

CDR3 protein: CASSRLAHTTDTQYF. As DNA, the CDR3 is TGTGCCAGCAGTCGACTAGCGCACACAACAGATACGCAGTATTTT. The J gene is TRBJ2-3, the V gene TRBV6-5; TRBD2 matches 8 bases. The J segment lost 3 bases and the V segment lost 5 bases, leaving 7 bases of the junction unmatched. This CDR3 contains 15 residues. CDR1 MNHEY and CDR2 SVGAGI come from the germline V gene.

This clone was seen a few times. This chain connects TRBV4-1 to TRBJ2-7; 10 bases map to TRBD2. The V segment lost 6 bases and the J segment 4 bases; nucleotides outside the gene matches: 9. Germline values: CDR1 MGHRA, CDR2 YSYEKL. The CDR3 is made up of 15 amino acids. The CDR3 bases are TGCGCCAGCAGGCAAACTAGCGGGGATGTGTACGAGCAGTACTTC. It yields the protein CASRQTSGDVYEQYF.

This clone has a handful of counts. In DNA form, the CDR3 reads TGTGCCAGCAGTTACTCGAACAGGGATAATTCACCCCTCCACTTT. It specifies CASSYSNRDNSPLHF. The genes are TRBV6-5 and TRBJ1-6, with TRBD1 as a possible D gene (6 bases). This CDR3 is 15 amino acids long. Germline V lookup: CDR1 MNHEY, CDR2 SVGAGI. The ends were cut back, 0 bases at V and 5 bases at J, with 8 bases in the middle.

The CDR3, as DNA: TGTGCCAGCAGCTCGGAAGCTTGGGGGGATCAGCCCCAGCATTTT. It encodes CASSSEAWGDQPQHF. The chain carries TRBV5-6 and TRBJ1-5; D is perhaps TRBD1 (5 bases). With 3 bases removed from V and 5 bases from J, the gap between germline ends came to 15 bases. The V gene's germline CDR1 is SGHDT and CDR2 YYEEEE. This CDR3 comprises 15 residues.

V gene TRBV1 combines with J gene TRBJ2-6; TRBD2 was called by the table and not checked on the DNA. TRBV1 is assigned pseudogene status. This CDR3 spans 21 amino acids. The CDR3 reads CTSSHPPKERGGLCSANVLTF. Written as DNA, the CDR3 is TGCACCAGCAGCCATCCCCCTAAGGAGCGGGGGGGCCTATGTAGTGCCAACGTCCTGACTTTC.

The V and J genes are TRBV7-2 and TRBJ2-3, with D perhaps TRBD2 (7 bases). This CDR3 comprises 16 residues. V lost 5 bases and J lost 0, with 15 bases in between. Germline V gene sequence: CDR1 SGHTA, CDR2 FQGNSA. In DNA, the CDR3 is TGTGCCAGCAGCCCTAAGGGAGGGGGGAGCACAGATACGCAGTATTTT. It specifies CASSPKGGGSTDTQYF.

The rearrangement uses TRBV25-1 and TRBJ1-2; 7 positions agree with TRBD1. Losses at the gene ends were 6 bases for V and 4 bases for J; bases not matched to a gene: 8. The germline V gene has CDR1 MGHDK and CDR2 SYGVNS. The CDR3 runs 14 residues. Here the CDR3 reads CASRALTGFYGYTF. The CDR3 DNA sequence: TGTGCCAGCAGGGCCCTGACAGGGTTCTATGGCTACACCTTC.

The V and J genes are TRBV7-9 and TRBJ1-2; D ambiguous. This CDR3 has 17 residues. V shed 5 bases and J shed 4 bases, with 23 bases lying between them. CDR1 and CDR2 from the germline V gene are SEHNR and FQNEAQ (reference sequence). Here the CDR3 reads CASSALPGAETPYGYTF. The CDR3 region has the DNA TGTGCCAGCAGCGCACTCCCGGGAGCCGAAACCCCCTATGGCTACACCTTC.

This chain uses TRBV10-2 with TRBJ1-5; D is perhaps TRBD1 (5 bases). The ends were cut back, 2 bases at V and 6 bases at J, with 11 bases in the middle. The CDR3 is 14 residues long. CDR1 and CDR2 (germline): WSHSY, SAAADI. DNA of the CDR3: TGCGCCAGCAGTGAGGGTCAGGGTTTTCAGCCCCAGCATTTT. It encodes CASSEGQGFQPQHF.

This clone was observed a handful of times. The chain links TRBV10-3 to TRBJ1-5, with D perhaps TRBD1 (6 bases). V lost 10 bases and J lost 3, with 13 bases in between. Germline-derived CDR1 and CDR2 are ENHRY and SYGVKD. This CDR3 spans 13 amino acids. The CDR3 loop reads CASRDIDNQPQHF. The CDR3 DNA reads as TGTGCCAGCCGGGACATAGACAATCAGCCCCAGCATTTT.

J is TRBJ1-2 and V is TRBV29-1, with D unclear. The germline V gene has CDR1 SQVTM and CDR2 ANQGSEA. V dropped 0 bases and J dropped 5 bases, with 10 bases sitting between them. The CDR3 has 13 amino acids. CDR3 residues: CSVEEVLRYGYTF. The DNA for the CDR3 is TGCAGCGTTGAAGAGGTGCTTAGATATGGCTACACCTTC.

The chain has TRBV5-8 and TRBJ1-5, with D unresolved. There are 13 residues in the CDR3. CDR1 and CDR2 from the germline V gene are SGHTS and YDEGEE. V dropped 4 bases and J dropped 7 bases, with 12 bases sitting between them. The CDR3 sequence: CASSLFRGQPQHF. For the CDR3, the DNA is TGTGCCAGCAGCCTCTTCCGGGGACAGCCCCAGCATTTT.